This T cell receptor beta chain was recorded in a study of T cells after yellow fever vaccination. V lost 2 bases and J lost 4; bases outside the gene matches: 4. CDR1 SGHTA and CDR2 FQGNSA come from the germline V gene. The CDR3 totals 14 residues. Study-wide points: Only a minor proportion of clonotypes was detected across both CD4 and CD8 compartments.

This clonotype came up a few times. Its specificity is not known. By 5'RACE template switching, TCR cDNA was produced, with a universal primer site and UMIs added in the process. TCRdb re-called the 5' RACE reads through MiXCR, storing one row per CDR3 protein. The sample holds under 300,000 distinct CDR3 sequences, 6.9% seen once. The chain couples TRBV7-2 to TRBJ2-7; 8 bases align to TRBD1. The material was CD4+ T cells sorted from PBMCs, obtained 15 days after the yellow fever booster vaccination. The source of this sequence is a man younger than 40 who received the YFV17D yellow fever vaccine. The DNA for the CDR3 is TGTGCCAGCAGCTTATCAGGGGGCGGTTACGAGCAGTACTTC. Its protein is CASSLSGGGYEQYF.